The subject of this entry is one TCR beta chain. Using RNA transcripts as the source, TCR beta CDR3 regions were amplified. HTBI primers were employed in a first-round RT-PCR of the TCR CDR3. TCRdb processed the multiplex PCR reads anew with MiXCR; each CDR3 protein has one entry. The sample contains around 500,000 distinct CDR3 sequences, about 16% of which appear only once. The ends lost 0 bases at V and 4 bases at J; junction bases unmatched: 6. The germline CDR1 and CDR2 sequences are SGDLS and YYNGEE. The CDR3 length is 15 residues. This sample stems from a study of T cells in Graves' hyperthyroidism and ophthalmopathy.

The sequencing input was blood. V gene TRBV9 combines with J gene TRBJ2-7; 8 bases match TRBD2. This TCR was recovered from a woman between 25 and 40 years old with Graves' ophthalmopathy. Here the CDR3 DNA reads TGTGCCAGCAGCGTAGCAGCGGGAGACCGGTACGAGCAGTACTTC. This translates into CASSVAAGDRYEQYF.